This T cell receptor (beta chain) was identified in a study of cytomegalovirus exposure and HLA in healthy donors. This PCR relied on a set of 60 Vbeta primers and 13 Jbeta primers. Here immunoSEQ multiplex PCR was the method, and the copy in TCRdb shows in-frame clones only, minus some. The sample holds under 200,000 clones; more than 65% are singletons and the top ten take roughly 3.2%. General study results and limits: The classifier reportedly diagnosed cytomegalovirus status with high specificity and sensitivity.

Healthy bone marrow donors supplied every sample. The CDR3 covers 16 residues. The V gene lost 2 bases and the J gene lost 4 bases, with 17 bases spanning the gap. CDR1 is SNHLY, CDR2 FYNNEI, per germline. Details on this clone: Its antigen is as yet unknown.

The rearrangement links TRBV2 to TRBJ1-2, with D possibly matching TRBD1 (5 bases). Material for sequencing was PBMCs. The TCR sequence derives from a man aged 35-49 years in good health and CMV-seropositive. CDR3 sequence: CASSESVRVSSYGYTF. The CDR3 DNA reads as TGTGCCAGCAGTGAAAGTGTCAGGGTCAGTTCCTATGGCTACACCTTC.